The present T cell receptor beta chain was sequenced within a study of blood T cell repertoires in COVID-19. Overall study context: The study drew acute and convalescent COVID-19 samples from the United States, Italy and Spain. The analysed material was cDNA or gDNA that came from T cells, B-cell-depleted T cells, or PBMCs.

Those enrolled in Seattle joined during active infection and were followed longitudinally afterward. In the authors' workflow: Reference gene primer amplification gave nucleated cell count estimates. Produced via immunoSEQ multiplex PCR; TCRdb's table is partial and in-frame only. Clone size and the V and J calls come from that table; the DNA yielded D and trimming. Here the sample spans some 270,000 clones, approximately 86% being singletons. The CDR3 loop spans 14 amino acids. Germline V gene sequence: CDR1 SGHNT, CDR2 YENEEA. V was cut by 5 bases and J by 5 bases, with 13 bases left in between. The sample was peripheral blood. The chain links TRBV11-3 to TRBJ2-1, with D tentatively TRBD1 (6 bases). This sequence was found in a human donor with COVID-19, enrolled during active disease. The donor label of this sample is uncertain. The DNA of the CDR3 is TGTGCCAGCAGCGGGATGGACAGCGACAATGAGCAGTTCTTC. It translates to CASSGMDSDNEQFF.